This record concerns one TCR beta chain sequence. The data were obtained in a study of T cells after somatic rescue of genetic block. J gave up 3 bases and V 5 bases, and 8 bases lay outside the gene matches. Germline V gene sequence: CDR1 SGHAT, CDR2 FQNNGV. This CDR3 region has 15 residues. Here immunoSEQ multiplex PCR was the method, and the copy in TCRdb shows in-frame clones only, minus some. The repertoire has some 15,000 clones, around 71% of them found once; the top ten carry about 14%. V usage is TRBV11-2 and J usage is TRBJ2-3, with 7 bases that match TRBD2. The sequencing input was peripheral blood mononuclear cells (PBMCs). This TCR came from a boy between 10 and 17 years old. The CDR3 DNA reads as TGTGCCAGCAGCCTCGGGCGGGAGTTAACAGATACGCAGTATTTT. Amino acids: CASSLGRELTDTQYF.